This T cell receptor (beta chain) came from a study of blood T cells in healthy people across ages. Overall study results and limits: A greater number of naive CD4+ cells and higher diversity distinguished long-lived donors from aged donors. The study could not conclusively compare naive and antigen-experienced cells, given its unsorted PBMCs.

This clonotype was found many times. Its antigen is currently unknown. Alongside a J-beta primer mix, a sample-barcoded 5' primer served in a second PCR lasting 7 to 11 cycles. With 12 random nucleotides, a template-switch adaptor tagged each individual cDNA molecule. TCRdb reprocessed the 5' RACE reads via MiXCR and lists one record per CDR3 protein. The top ten hold around 23% of the sample, which has some 1,800,000 distinct CDR3 sequences, roughly 43% seen once. The V segment lost 4 bases and the J segment 5 bases; nucleotides outside the gene matches: 14. The CDR3 has 16 amino acids. Germline V gene lookup returns CDR1 SQVTM and CDR2 ANQGSEA.

The origin of this receptor is a human donor in good health. This chain uses TRBV29-1 with TRBJ2-1; 7 bases fit TRBD1. The specimen sequenced was blood. The chain's CDR3 is CSVVLRAGGINNEQFF. CDR3 in DNA: TGCAGCGTTGTCCTTCGCGCAGGGGGTATAAACAATGAGCAGTTCTTC.